This entry features one T cell receptor beta chain sequence. Trimming removed 0 bases from V and 4 bases from J, with 12 bases in between. The CDR3 is made up of 16 amino acids. The germline CDR1 and CDR2 sequences are LNHDA and SQIVND (reference sequence). The source of the sample is a study of blood T cell repertoires in COVID-19. Sequencing used immunoSEQ multiplex PCR; TCRdb keeps in-frame clones, though not all of them. The sample contains some 290,000 clones, 86% of which appear only once. Sequencing input: peripheral blood. The clonotype originates from a man between 18 and 29 years old with active or convalescent COVID-19. This chain connects TRBV19 to TRBJ2-2; D may be TRBD1 (5 bases). CDR3 DNA: TGTGCCAGTAGTATAGATTTACAGGTCCCCACCGGGGAGCTGTTTTTT. This gives the protein CASSIDLQVPTGELFF.